One and the same sample provided the 4 T cell receptor beta chains below, sequenced in a study of regulatory T cells in long-lasting Graves disease. Time point noted: newly diagnosed GD, antithyroid drugs for less than 3 months. Making the TCR library involved RNA that had been extracted from PBMCs. The TCR beta library used iRepertoire HTBI primers with Arm-PCR amplification of CDR3. TCRdb called the multiplex PCR reads again in MiXCR, with one record for every CDR3 protein. The sample includes 550,000 to 650,000 distinct CDR3 sequences, roughly 16% of them seen just once. The same sample was also used in a study of T cells in Graves' hyperthyroidism and ophthalmopathy.

Material: peripheral blood mononuclear cells (PBMCs), obtained at new diagnosis, from a patient treated with antithyroid drugs. The receptor set was obtained from a man between 18 and 35 years old with Graves disease.

The table lists this clonotype with a few counts. Sequence at one end of the junction differs from germline and may be a read error. The V call is TRBV10-2, the J call TRBJ2-2; weak D call: TRBD2 (5 bases). The CDR3 totals 15 residues. Germline values: CDR1 WSHSY, CDR2 SAAADI. The CDR3 reads CASSEVVAYTGELFF. DNA for the CDR3: TGTGCCAGCAGTGAAGTAGTAGCGTACACCGGGGAGCTGTTTTTT.

The rearrangement links TRBV7-9 to TRBJ1-6; 11 bases fit TRBD1. The germline CDR1 and CDR2 sequences are SEHNR and FQNEAQ (reference sequence). V lost 3 bases and J lost 8; bases outside the gene matches: 3. CDR3 size: 15 residues. CDR3 nucleotide sequence: TGTGCCAGCAGCTTGAAGGACAGGGGGCATTCACCCCTCCACTTT. Translation: CASSLKDRGHSPLHF.

The J gene is TRBJ1-6, the V gene TRBV6-1; TRBD1 aligns across 10 bases. Germline lookup yields CDR1 MNHNS and CDR2 SASEGT. With 6 bases clipped from V and 0 bases from J, the junction kept 5 bases outside the gene matches. The CDR3 runs to 17 residues. The CDR3 loop reads CASRPGQGSSYNSPLHF. The DNA for the CDR3 is TGTGCCAGCAGGCCGGGACAGGGGAGCTCCTATAATTCACCCCTCCACTTT.

This clonotype was seen at least ten times. The rearrangement uses TRBV6-1 and TRBJ2-7; 10 bases are a match to TRBD2. Germline V gene lookup returns CDR1 MNHNS and CDR2 SASEGT. V lost 6 bases to trimming and J lost 3 bases; unmatched junction nucleotides: 8. The CDR3 runs 15 residues. The CDR3 DNA reads TGTGCCAGCAGGGTAATGACTAGCGGGTACTACGAGCAGTACTTC. Protein product: CASRVMTSGYYEQYF.